This T cell receptor beta chain was profiled in a study of blood T cell repertoires in COVID-19. CDR3 length: 16 residues. J gave up 8 bases and V 1 base, and 11 bases lay outside the gene matches. Germline V CDR1 and CDR2: MNHNS, SASEGT. Original handling: How many nucleated cells were present was estimated from reference gene primer amplification. Clones were read by immunoSEQ multiplex PCR, and TCRdb kept only the in-frame ones, dropping some. Clonal size and the V and J genes are those of that table, whereas D and trimming came from the DNA. The sample consists of 70,000 or so clones, roughly 84% of them appearing once.

The sample comprised peripheral blood. The chain employs TRBV6-1 and TRBJ2-3, with 8 bases fitting TRBD2. The clonotype comes from a woman aged 60-70 years with acute or convalescent COVID-19. The CDR3 region is CASSEEVSGARSTQYF. DNA for the CDR3: TGTGCCAGCAGTGAAGAGGTTAGCGGGGCGCGGAGTACGCAGTATTTT.